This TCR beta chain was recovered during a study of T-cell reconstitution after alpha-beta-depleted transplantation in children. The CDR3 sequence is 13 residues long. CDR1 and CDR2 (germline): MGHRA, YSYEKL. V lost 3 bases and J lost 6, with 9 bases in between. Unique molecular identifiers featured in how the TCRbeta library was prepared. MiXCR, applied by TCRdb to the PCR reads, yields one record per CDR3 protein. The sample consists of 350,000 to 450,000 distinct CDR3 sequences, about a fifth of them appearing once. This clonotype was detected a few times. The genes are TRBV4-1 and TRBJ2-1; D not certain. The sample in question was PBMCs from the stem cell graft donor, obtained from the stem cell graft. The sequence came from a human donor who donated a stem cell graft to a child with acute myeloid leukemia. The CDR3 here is CASSHPGINEQFF. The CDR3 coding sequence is TGCGCCAGCAGCCACCCTGGAATCAATGAGCAGTTCTTC.